Sequencing of this T cell receptor (beta chain) was carried out in a study of shared clonotypes between healthy human individuals. General study results and limits: Researchers sampled only blood; tissue repertoires likely differ. Few donors limited the genetic and exposure-history diversity represented.

Regarding this clone: Its antigen is not known.

Per the original data handling: ImmunoSEQ sequences covered only the junction and lacked quality scores; filtering therefore differed. Some clones are missing from TCRdb's copy, which holds only in-frame ones; the method was immunoSEQ multiplex PCR. The V and J calls and the clone size are those of that table, but D and trimming were determined from the DNA. The sample gives more than 400,000 clones, 70% to 85% of which show up once; around 13% is in the top ten. The V end lost 5 bases, the J end lost 6 bases, and 8 bases lay between the germline ends. The CDR3 has 12 residues. Germline V gene data show CDR1 as MNHEY and CDR2 as SVGAGI.

Sequences were obtained from PBMCs. The rearrangement uses TRBV6-5 and TRBJ2-1; D call uncertain. The TCR sequence derives from a woman aged 40 to 50 in good health. Some clones in this sample may be carry-over from other donors' samples. In nucleotides, the CDR3 is TGTGCCAGCAGTAGGCTCCCCAATGAGCAGTTCTTC. Encoded protein: CASSRLPNEQFF.